This TCR beta chain was observed in a study of T-cell reconstitution after alpha-beta-depleted transplantation in children. General study findings and limits: When one year had passed after transplant, most T-cell counts and diversity came from newly produced T cells.

Construction of the TCRbeta library involved unique molecular identifiers. From the PCR reads, TCRdb called clonotypes with MiXCR, one entry per CDR3 protein. This table has approximately 980,000 distinct CDR3 sequences, under 30% appearing once. This clonotype was seen ten or more times. As yet, its antigen is unknown. The ends lost 0 bases at V and 3 bases at J; junction bases unmatched: 7. This CDR3 contains 16 residues. Germline V lookup: CDR1 SGDLS, CDR2 YYNGEE. The TCR was taken from a boy younger than two who had a stem cell transplant for SCID, so the T cells may come from the graft donor. Sample: PBMCs, mostly from graft donor cells, taken 360 days after TCRalphabeta/CD19-depleted stem cell transplant. The rearrangement uses TRBV9 and TRBJ2-3, with 7 nucleotides matching TRBD1. CDR3 sequence reads: CASSVEETGLTDTQYF. As DNA, the CDR3 is TGTGCCAGCAGCGTAGAGGAGACAGGGTTGACAGATACGCAGTATTTT.